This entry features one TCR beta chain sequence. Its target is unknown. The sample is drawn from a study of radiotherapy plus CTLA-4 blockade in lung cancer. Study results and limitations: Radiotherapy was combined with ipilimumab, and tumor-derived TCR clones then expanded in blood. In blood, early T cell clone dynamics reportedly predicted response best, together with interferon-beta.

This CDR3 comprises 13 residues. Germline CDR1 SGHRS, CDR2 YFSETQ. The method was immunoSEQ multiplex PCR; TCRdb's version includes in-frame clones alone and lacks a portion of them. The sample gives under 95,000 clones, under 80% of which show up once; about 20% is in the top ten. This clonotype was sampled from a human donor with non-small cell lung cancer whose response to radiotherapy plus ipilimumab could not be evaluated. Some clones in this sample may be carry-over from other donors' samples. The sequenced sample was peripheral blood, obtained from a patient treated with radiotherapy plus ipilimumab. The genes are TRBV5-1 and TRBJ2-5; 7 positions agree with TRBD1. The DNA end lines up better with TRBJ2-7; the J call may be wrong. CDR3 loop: CASSFSGGYEQYF. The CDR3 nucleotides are TGCGCCAGCAGCTTCTCAGGGGGCTACGAGCAGTACTTC.